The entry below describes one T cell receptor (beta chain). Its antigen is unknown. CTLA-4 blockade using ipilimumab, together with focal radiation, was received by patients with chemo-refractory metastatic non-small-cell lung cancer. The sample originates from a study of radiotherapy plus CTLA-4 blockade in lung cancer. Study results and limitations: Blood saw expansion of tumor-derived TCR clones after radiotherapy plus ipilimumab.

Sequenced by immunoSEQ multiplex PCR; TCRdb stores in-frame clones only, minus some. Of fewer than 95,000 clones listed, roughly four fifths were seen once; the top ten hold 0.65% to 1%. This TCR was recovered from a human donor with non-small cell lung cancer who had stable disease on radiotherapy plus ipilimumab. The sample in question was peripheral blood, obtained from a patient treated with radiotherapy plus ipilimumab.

Written as DNA, the CDR3 is TGTGCCAGCAGCTTGGGAAGAGGGGAGACCCAGTACTTC. The encoded protein is CASSLGRGETQYF. The rearrangement links TRBV11-2 to TRBJ2-5; the D gene is possibly TRBD2 (5 bases). The V gene lost 3 bases and the J gene lost 5 bases, with 10 bases spanning the gap. This CDR3 comprises 13 residues. Germline V gene sequence: CDR1 SGHAT, CDR2 FQNNGV.